This TCR beta chain was retrieved from a study of vaccination effects on CD4 cells after COVID-19. This clone came up a few times. The antigen is not known. Libraries were prepared by immunoSEQ multiplex PCR; TCRdb keeps only in-frame clonotypes and omits some of them. The sample contains 78,000 or so clones, 60% to 85% of which appear only once. CDR3 length: 14 amino acids. Germline loops: CDR1 SGHVS, CDR2 FQNEAQ. Trimming shortened V by 3 bases and J by 5 bases, and 11 bases separated the two germline ends. ViraFEST expansion of antigen-specific CD4+ T cells with viral peptide pools preceded sequencing. Upon completion of more than eight days in culture, CD4+ T cells were isolated. Vaccine recipients lacked prior SARS-CoV-2 infection and had negative nucleocapsid antibodies.

Here the sequenced sample was CD4+ T cells from PBMCs cultured with SARS-CoV-2 spike peptides, taken before COVID-19 vaccination. The TCR was taken from a human donor who received a COVID-19 vaccine. The chain joins TRBV7-8 to TRBJ1-5, with unresolved D. Here the CDR3 reads CASSFDTDDQPQHF. The CDR3 bases are TGTGCCAGCAGCTTCGACACCGACGATCAGCCCCAGCATTTT.